This T cell receptor beta chain is from a study of T cells after posttransplantation cyclophosphamide. The CDR3 contains 11 residues. CDR1 is SNHLY and CDR2 is FYNNEI in the germline V gene. The ends were cut back, 6 bases at V and 3 bases at J, with 3 bases in the middle. TCRdb's table, derived via immunoSEQ multiplex PCR, lists solely in-frame clones and lacks some. The table lists around 9,900 clones, about 91% of them singletons. Material for sequencing was memory CD4+ T cells sorted from PBMCs. This TCR was sampled from a woman aged 55-69 years in good health, CMV-negative, and a related stem cell transplant donor. The rearrangement joins TRBV2 to TRBJ2-1; the D is unclear. CDR3 sequence: CASSYYNEQFF. The CDR3 DNA reads TGTGCCAGCAGCTACTACAATGAGCAGTTCTTC.